Sequencing of this T cell receptor (beta chain) was carried out in a study of cytomegalovirus exposure and HLA in healthy donors (dated 2017 in TCRdb). Study-wide context: According to an earlier analysis of a few hundred of the donors, about 179 million T cells yielded roughly 110 million unique TCR beta sequences and around 280 Gb of sequence data. About 310 gigabases of sequencing data and tens of millions of unique TCR sequences were included in an early release covering about 700 HLA-typed donors. Of the roughly 410 genotyped donors, 81% were placed in the genetic ancestry cluster associated with self-reported Caucasian donors. The study aimed to test whether cataloging public T cell receptors could reveal signatures of past pathogen exposure. Using immunosequencing, the study profiled T cell repertoires from about 610 subjects and related those repertoires to cytomegalovirus serostatus. In addition to the first cohort of 500 to 850 subjects, a separate validation cohort of approximately 130 different subjects was used. To predict cytomegalovirus infection status, the study combined high-throughput TCR immunosequencing, statistical association of individual TCRs with disease status, and machine learning. To study patterns of TCR occurrence, a later analysis re-analyzed previously published TCR beta repertoires from around 660 donors and added high-resolution HLA genotyping. The later analysis used no new phenotypic data to find candidate immune exposures, relying instead on TCR beta sequences and their occurrence across donors. In an earlier analysis of roughly 580 of the donors, high-throughput TCR beta sequencing was used to judge whether each TCR beta V gene segment behaved as functional or pseudogenic. Donor age, sex, ethnicity and CMV serostatus were compiled together with the repertoire data. A later genetic analysis used genome-wide SNP genotypes for about 60% of the roughly 670 donors, treating that subset as a discovery cohort. Every discovery cohort repertoire had been produced on one sequencing platform. Class I and class II HLA loci were covered by the typing at four-digit resolution. Typing coverage differed by locus: A, B, C, DRB1 and DQB1 were typed in roughly 629-630 donors, DQA1 in around 500, DPA1 in 600 to 610, and DPB1 in just under 490. Several DR-DQ haplotypes were handled as single units for association and clustering because linkage in the cohort was strong. Among about 410 genotyped donors of the cohort, an average of around 220,000 unique TCR beta nucleotide sequences was sequenced per donor, of which 15% to 20% were non-productive. Overall results and qualifications from the work: In a later analysis, several top co-occurrence clusters were reported to appear linked to parvovirus B19, influenza, CMV and Epstein-Barr virus. When HLA alleles, especially DR and DQ, strongly co-occurred, attributing TCR associations to individual alleles was difficult. An earlier analysis of some 560 of the donors showed that most TCR beta V segments appeared in productive rearrangements either about 90% or about 30% of the time, which broadly matched IMGT annotations. Because counts were too low, seventeen rarely observed V segments, including chromosome 9 orphons, were excluded from the earlier analysis of 587 of the donors. Cytomegalovirus status was reported to be diagnosed by the classifier with high specificity and sensitivity in both the original and validation cohorts. HLA typing was unavailable for some donors at each locus, so association tests used only the typed subset. A later genetic analysis associated a missense DCLRE1C variant with V-gene and J-gene trimming of TCR beta chains, and an independent cohort replicated the association. A further reported finding was that TCR beta sequences accurately predicted the HLA-A and HLA-B alleles for most subjects in the first cohort. Correlated functional status among segregating V segments might reflect linkage disequilibrium, but an unknown experimental factor could not be ruled out. According to a later analysis, most CMV-associated TCR beta chains appeared to be HLA-restricted, and the HLA associations seemed to be driven largely by CMV exposure. A total of about 180 TCR beta chains were listed by the study as associated with cytomegalovirus. The authors suggested that the approach could potentially be generalized to other disease states and immunological phenotypes. In a later analysis, HLA-associated TCR beta chains were found to be more clonally expanded and to have lower generation probabilities than equally common non-associated chains. The cohort was sequenced for TCR beta chains only, and without alpha or paired-chain data the features that could be detected were limited. A cluster of highly shared sequence variants was judged likely to be a technical artifact of the sequencing pipeline. Most TCR sequences were observed very rarely across donors, whereas some public TCRs were present in many individuals. A later analysis found that TCR association rates varied across HLA loci, with DRB1 alleles showing the most associated TCRs and HLA-C alleles the fewest. Presence/absence analyses assumed roughly uniform sequencing depth across donors, an assumption that may not hold. In a later analysis, 15,000 to 20,000 TCR beta sequences were associated with specific HLA alleles at a false discovery rate of 0.05. Some IMGT-functional V segments, including TRBV6-2 and TRBV6-3, could not be told apart with the 87-base-pair reads, so those segments were excluded. A later genetic analysis reported fewer N-insertions in productive TCRs among donors in an Asian-associated ancestry cluster than the roughly 640-donor mean. The only immune exposure information available for the cohort was CMV serostatus. In vitro tests confirmed that a few of the cytomegalovirus-associated TCR beta chains recognize cytomegalovirus antigens.

The cohort was made up of 650 to 700 healthy bone marrow donors. Cohort members were all nominally healthy when sampled, although unrecorded immune exposures were likely present. The donor was CMV seronegative and belonged to the group of 380 or so seronegative cohort members. A peripheral blood sample was provided by each donor, and peripheral blood mononuclear cells were used for TCR beta sequencing. The Qiagen DNeasy Blood Extraction Kit was used to extract genomic DNA from the blood cell samples. Library method: the immunoSEQ multiplex PCR assay. A mixture of 60 forward primers for TCR Vbeta segments and 13 reverse primers for TCR Jbeta segments was used in the multiplex PCR. A multiplex PCR assay on genomic DNA amplified the CDR3 region of rearranged TCR beta genes. The amplified TCR beta libraries were sequenced on the Illumina HiSeq System as 87-base-pair reads. Processing in the source paper ran as follows. Across the 666 repertoires, a later analysis counted some 81 million unique TCR beta chains, approximately 12 million of which were shared by at least two donors. Raw reads were error-corrected and collapsed into unique sequences with a nearest-neighbor algorithm that merged closely related sequences to remove PCR and sequencing errors. CDR3 sequences were aligned to IMGT reference sequences to assign V, D and J gene segments. For a sequence to be retained, at least a six-nucleotide match to both a V gene segment and a J gene segment was required. A rearrangement was called productive if the CDR3 had no stop codons and remained in frame with V and J, and every other rearrangement was called non-productive. CDR3 was defined according to IMGT convention as the region running from the second conserved V-encoded cysteine to the conserved J-encoded phenylalanine. In an earlier analysis of approximately 500 of the donors, sequences lacking an unambiguous match to a single V gene segment were excluded. An earlier analysis of roughly 590 of the donors called V segments functional above 56.7% productive rearrangements and segregating when the between-donor standard deviation exceeded 5%. A statistical classification framework was built for diagnosing cytomegalovirus status from the catalog of TCR beta chain sequences. In a later analysis, V and J genes were assigned by comparing TCR nucleotide sequences against IMGT/GENE-DB human TR gene sequences. A later analysis assigned CDR3 sequences and most-parsimonious VDJ recombination scenarios with the TCRdist pipeline. In a later analysis, each TCR beta chain was defined by its CDR3 amino acid sequence together with its V-gene family, and reads lacking a unique V-gene family were excluded. As a way to deal with suspected cross-contamination and a sequencing artifact, a later analysis dropped nearly 600 nucleotide sequences that were highly shared and had low generation probability. In a later analysis, a clonal expansion index was calculated for each public chain from normalized within-repertoire ranks of inferred template counts. In a later analysis, generation probabilities were computed with a VDJ recombination model fitted to out-of-frame rearrangements, and the resulting probabilities were checked against IGoR. Hypergeometric tests were used in a later analysis to score TCR-TCR, TCR-HLA and TCR-CMV co-occurrence, with a repertoire-size bias correction applied to the TCR pairs. To estimate false discovery rates, a later analysis permuted the HLA or CMV assignments 20 times. A later analysis grouped co-occurring TCRs with DBSCAN, adding TCRdist sequence similarity when clustering within HLA-allele-positive subsets. Repertoires with fewer than 30,000 or more than 120,000 public chains were left out of co-occurrence clustering, as were about 5 repertoires with anomalous nucleotide sharing. Drawn from immuneACCESS, this table holds only the in-frame rearrangements with V and J called that TCRdb kept. Clones are partly lost; checked studies trace under half to an unresolved V gene and leave the rest unexplained. That table gives V, J and clone size, and the DNA gave D and trimming. The sample table holds 150,000 to 200,000 clones, of which roughly four fifths were seen once. The ten largest make up 0.9% to 1.1% of the sample.

The CDR3 runs 12 amino acids, cysteine and phenylalanine included. The sequence is cut down to CDR3 DNA, 36 bases in frame from base 1. Relative to germline, V is 4 bases shorter and J is 3 bases shorter, with 5 bases between their ends. Reading the germline V gene gives CDR1 SGHTS and CDR2 YDEGEE. The table lists this clone with a few counts. Its antigen remains undetermined. Nothing much larger sits one base from this clone, and base qualities are not available. The sequenced sample was PBMCs. The sequence joins TRBV5-8 to TRBJ1-5; the D gene assignment is ambiguous. This sequence originates from a woman aged 40 to 49 in good health and CMV-seronegative. CDR3 protein: CASSLYNQPQHF. The DNA sequence is given as TGTGCCAGCAGCCTATACAATCAGCCCCAGCATTTT.